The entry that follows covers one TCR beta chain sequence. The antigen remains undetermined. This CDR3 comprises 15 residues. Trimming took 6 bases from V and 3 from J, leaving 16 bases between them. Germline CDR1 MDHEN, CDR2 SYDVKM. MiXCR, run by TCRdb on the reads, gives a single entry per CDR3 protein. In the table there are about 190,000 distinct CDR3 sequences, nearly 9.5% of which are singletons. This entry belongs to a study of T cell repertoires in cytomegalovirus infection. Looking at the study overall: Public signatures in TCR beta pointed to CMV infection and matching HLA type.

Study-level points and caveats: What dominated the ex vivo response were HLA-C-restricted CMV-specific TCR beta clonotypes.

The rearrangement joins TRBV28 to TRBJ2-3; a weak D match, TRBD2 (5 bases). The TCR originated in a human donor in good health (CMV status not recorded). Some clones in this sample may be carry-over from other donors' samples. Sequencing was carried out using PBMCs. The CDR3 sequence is CASREPGITTDTQYF. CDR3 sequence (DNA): TGTGCCAGCAGGGAACCGGGAATTACAACAGATACGCAGTATTTT.